The 9 T cell receptor beta chains in this list originate from one sample, sequenced in a study of cytomegalovirus exposure and HLA in healthy donors. Clones were sequenced by immunoSEQ multiplex PCR, and TCRdb holds only the in-frame ones, with some missing. The sample has roughly 150,000 clones, 85% seen once. The sequenced sample was PBMCs. These receptors were collected from a man aged 30-40 years in good health and CMV-seropositive.

This clone has a single count. This chain connects TRBV4-3 to TRBJ2-7; the D gene is possibly TRBD1 (6 bases). Per the germline V gene, CDR1 is LGHNA and CDR2 is YSLEER. The CDR3 runs 14 residues. The V end was cut by 4 bases, the J end by 3 bases, with 13 bases between. The CDR3 bases are TGCGCCAGCAGCCGCCGGACAGTGGGCTACGAGCAGTACTTC. Its translation: CASSRRTVGYEQYF.

The V and J genes are TRBV5-4 and TRBJ1-4, with D unresolved. CDR1 SGHNT and CDR2 YYREEE come from the germline V gene (reference sequence). Between the trimmed V and J ends, which lost 2 bases and 8 bases, there was a span of 13 bases. The CDR3 is 14 residues long. The CDR3 DNA follows: TGTGCCAGCAGCTTCGAGGCCCGGAAGGAAAAACTGTTTTTT. Translated: CASSFEARKEKLFF.

V gene TRBV6-6 combines with J gene TRBJ1-1; a possible D gene is TRBD1 (6 bases). Germline-derived CDR1 and CDR2 are MNHNY and SVGAGI (reference sequence). The CDR3 spans 15 residues. V was trimmed by 2 bases and J by 5 bases, leaving 15 bases between them. CDR3 residues: CASSYRGADFTEAFF. CDR3 sequence (DNA): TGTGCCAGCAGTTACCGGGGGGCTGATTTTACTGAAGCTTTCTTT.

The genes are TRBV6-5 and TRBJ2-7; weak D call: TRBD2 (6 bases). The CDR3 has 15 residues. Looked up from germline, CDR1 is MNHEY and CDR2 is SVGAGI. The V end was cut by 4 bases, the J end by 2 bases, with 15 bases between. The CDR3 nucleotides read TGTGCCAGCAGTTTCTCGGGGTCGGGGGCCTACGAGCAGTACTTC. Its protein product is CASSFSGSGAYEQYF.

V usage is TRBV10-3 and J usage is TRBJ2-1; D gene ambiguous. V was clipped by 2 bases and J by 7 bases, with 12 bases between them. The CDR3 is 14 residues long. Germline CDR1 ENHRY, CDR2 SYGVKD. In DNA, the CDR3 is TGTGCCATCAGTGAGGCAAAGACTGTGAATGAGCAGTTCTTC. This encodes CAISEAKTVNEQFF.

This clone appeared once. The J gene is TRBJ2-1, the V gene TRBV18; 7 bases fit TRBD1. With V trimmed by 1 base and J by 10 bases, 1 base remained unmatched. Germline V gives CDR1 KGHSH, CDR2 LQKENI. This CDR3 is built from 12 residues. In DNA, the CDR3 is TGTGCCAGCTCACCACAGGGGGCAGAGCAGTTCTTC. It specifies CASSPQGAEQFF.

The chain joins TRBV6-8 to TRBJ2-5, with 10 bases aligning to TRBD1. The V gene end was trimmed by 2 bases and the J gene end by 5 bases; junction bases not matched to a gene: 8. The CDR3 sequence is 16 residues long. Looked up from germline, CDR1 is MNHGY and CDR2 is SAAAGT. The CDR3 spells CASSYSGQGGGETQYF. The CDR3 DNA follows: TGTGCCAGCAGTTACAGCGGACAGGGGGGAGGTGAGACCCAGTACTTC.

The table lists this clone with a few counts. The J gene is TRBJ2-7, the V gene TRBV11-3; 8 bases fit TRBD1. The CDR3 consists of 14 residues. Germline CDR1 and CDR2: SGHNT and YENEEA. V shed 3 bases and J 6 bases; nucleotides not matched to a gene: 7. The CDR3, as DNA: TGTGCCAGCAGCTTTGGACAGGGAAGTGGCGAGCAGTACTTC. Its translation is CASSFGQGSGEQYF.

The rearrangement links TRBV4-3 to TRBJ2-7; 11 bases are shared with TRBD1. V lost 4 bases to trimming and J lost 4 bases; unmatched junction nucleotides: 3. CDR1 and CDR2 from the germline V gene are LGHNA and YSLEER. The CDR3 consists of 14 residues. CDR3 amino acids: CASSLGQGAYEQYF. The CDR3 DNA reads as TGCGCCAGCAGCCTAGGACAGGGGGCGTACGAGCAGTACTTC.